What follows are 16 T cell receptor beta chains derived from one specimen sequenced in a study of T cell clonality in common variable immunodeficiency. Repertoires were generated with immunoSEQ multiplex PCR, while TCRdb's copy carries only in-frame clones and drops some. Altogether more than 30,000 clones were found in the sample, and no singletons occur. Input material: peripheral blood mononuclear cells. These receptor sequences come from a person between 18 and 69 years old in good health.

This clone was recorded at least ten times. The read terminates 3 residues before the CDR3 end, so the remaining end is supplied by the germline J gene. The J gene is TRBJ1-1, the V gene TRBV2; 8 bases map to TRBD1. Unmatched junction bases numbered 4, after V lost 2 bases and J lost 5 bases. CDR3 length equals 14 residues. The V gene's germline CDR1 is SNHLY and CDR2 FYNNEI. CDR3 protein: CASSERQGRTEAFF. The CDR3 bases that were read are TGTGCCAGCAGTGAACGACAGGGGAGAACTGAA.

This clone has a count of ten or more. The CDR3 goes on 3 residues after the read ends, and that part is filled in from the germline J gene. The chain couples TRBV30 to TRBJ1-5, with TRBD1 identical over 8 bases. V shed 2 bases, J shed 3 bases, and the junction held 9 bases outside the gene matches. Germline CDR1 and CDR2: GTSNPN and SVGIG (reference sequence). This CDR3 is built from 16 residues. The CDR3 loop is CAWSIEGTGLNQPQHF. CDR3 bases read: TGTGCCTGGAGTATAGAGGGGACAGGCCTCAATCAGCCC.

A remark on this clone: The read terminates 3 residues before the CDR3 end, so the remaining end is supplied by the germline J gene. V usage is TRBV7-2 and J usage is TRBJ1-2, with 9 bases that match TRBD1. Germline lookup yields CDR1 SGHTA and CDR2 FQGNSA. Losses at the gene ends were 5 bases for V and 7 bases for J; bases not matched to a gene: 11. This CDR3 has 15 residues. The CDR3 here is CASSPPPGQGSGYTF. CDR3 DNA, as far as it was read: TGTGCCAGCAGCCCTCCTCCGGGACAGGGCTCTGGC.

This clone was recorded at least ten times. The CDR3 end is not reached by the read, which stops 3 residues before it; the germline J gene fills it in. The V call is TRBV20-1, the J call TRBJ2-5; perhaps D is TRBD1 or TRBD2 (5 bases each). The V gene lost 5 bases and the J gene lost 2 bases, with 15 bases spanning the gap. Per germline, CDR1 DFQATT and CDR2 SNEGSKA (reference sequence). This CDR3 spans 14 amino acids. The CDR3 spells CSAGSFGHQETQYF. CDR3 DNA, as far as it was read: TGCAGTGCTGGGAGTTTCGGACATCAAGAGACC.

This clone was observed many times. The CDR3 is cut off 3 residues early in the read; its end comes from the germline J gene. The chain combines TRBV19 with TRBJ1-1; 9 nucleotides align to TRBD1. Germline V gene data show CDR1 as LNHDA and CDR2 as SQIVND (reference sequence). This CDR3 comprises 16 residues. Trimming cost V 2 bases and J 2 bases; bases outside gene matches: 6. The CDR3 here is CASSIKTGGNNTEAFF. The covered CDR3 bases are TGTGCCAGTAGTATAAAGACAGGGGGGAATAACACTGAA.

This clone was picked up many times. The CDR3 end is not reached by the read, which stops 3 residues before it; the germline J gene fills it in. This chain connects TRBV7-8 to TRBJ2-1; a possible D gene is TRBD1 (6 bases). This CDR3 comprises 15 residues. Trimming removed 5 bases from V and 1 base from J, with 12 bases in between. The germline V gene encodes CDR1 SGHVS and CDR2 FQNEAQ. Here the CDR3 reads CASSPLQGSYNEQFF. Partial CDR3 DNA: TGTGCCAGCAGCCCGTTACAGGGTTCCTACAATGAG.

The table lists this clone with many counts. The CDR3 end lies 3 residues beyond the end of the read and is filled in from the germline J gene. The gene calls are TRBV20-1 and TRBJ2-1; 9 bases agree with TRBD1. J lost 8 bases, V lost 1 base, and 15 bases had no gene match. Germline loops: CDR1 DFQATT, CDR2 SNEGSKA (reference sequence). This CDR3 has 17 residues. CDR3: CSARVTESGTGKDEQFF. The sequenced CDR3 bases are TGCAGTGCTAGAGTTACCGAATCGGGGACAGGGAAGGATGAG.

This clone was recorded many times. With the read ending 3 residues before the CDR3 end, the germline J gene is used to fill in that end. The rearrangement uses TRBV20-1 and TRBJ1-5; D might be TRBD1 (6 bases). V was cut by 2 bases and J by 3 bases, with 14 bases left in between. This CDR3 comprises 15 residues. The germline V gene encodes CDR1 DFQATT and CDR2 SNEGSKA (reference sequence). CDR3 loop: CSARPDRLDNQPQHF. CDR3 DNA, as far as it was read: TGCAGTGCTAGACCAGACAGGCTGGACAATCAGCCC.

This clone appeared many times. Coverage ceases 3 residues before the CDR3 finishes, and the germline J gene fills in the end. The chain recombines TRBV20-1 with TRBJ2-5; 11 bases fit TRBD2. Germline assignment: CDR1 DFQATT and CDR2 SNEGSKA (reference sequence). Losses at the gene ends were 2 bases for V and 4 bases for J; bases not matched to a gene: 3. The CDR3 spans 14 residues. CDR3 DNA (partial): TGCAGTGCTAGACTAGCGGGAGGACGAGAGACC. Translating gives CSARLAGGRET. The complete CDR3 reads CSARLAGGRETQYF.

The sample holds many counts of this clone. The CDR3 goes on 3 residues after the read ends, and that part is filled in from the germline J gene. The V and J genes are TRBV19 and TRBJ2-1, with D tentatively TRBD2 (6 bases). Germline V CDR1 and CDR2: LNHDA, SQIVND (reference sequence). The CDR3 totals 17 residues. Trimming pared 5 bases from V and 0 bases from J, leaving 17 bases between. This CDR3 reads CASSLLSGLSSYNEQFF. The CDR3 DNA, read in part, is TGTGCCAGTAGTCTCCTTAGCGGCCTGAGCTCCTACAATGAG.

In its sample, this clone was seen many times. The read ends 3 residues early relative to the CDR3; the germline J gene fills the gap. This chain joins TRBV20-1 and TRBJ1-5; D is possibly TRBD1 (6 bases). The CDR3 is 15 amino acids. Germline lookup yields CDR1 DFQATT and CDR2 SNEGSKA (reference sequence). V lost 0 bases to trimming and J lost 6 bases, with 15 bases between them. CDR3 DNA (partial): TGCAGTGCTAGAGATCGTACAGGGAAGGGTCAGCCC. As protein: CSARDRTGKGQP. The CDR3, in full, reads CSARDRTGKGQPQHF.

This clone was counted ten times or more. The read terminates 3 residues before the CDR3 end, so the remaining end is supplied by the germline J gene. The genes are TRBV5-5 and TRBJ1-5; possible D gene TRBD1, 6 bases. V was pared by 1 base and J by 7 bases, with 15 bases between. Germline V CDR1 and CDR2: SGHKS, YYEKEE (reference sequence). The CDR3 runs to 15 residues. Partial CDR3 DNA: TGTGCCAGCAGCTTGTATCAGGGGCAGGGGCAGCCC. Translation gives CASSLYQGQGQP. The whole CDR3 sequence is CASSLYQGQGQPQHF.

This clone was recorded at least ten times. The DNA ends 3 residues before the CDR3 does, and the rest of the CDR3 is filled in from the germline J gene. The chain links TRBV7-2 to TRBJ2-3; 7 nucleotides align to TRBD1. Losses at the gene ends were 2 bases for V and 4 bases for J; bases not matched to a gene: 6. From germline, CDR1 is SGHTA and CDR2 FQGNSA. The CDR3 is made up of 15 amino acids. The CDR3 bases that were read are TGTGCCAGCAGCTTACACCTCGACAGGGCAGATACG. It yields the protein CASSLHLDRADT. Given in full, the CDR3 is CASSLHLDRADTQYF. Combining the CDR3 with reference TRBV7-2 and TRBJ2-3 gives the whole variable domain GAGVSQSPSNKVTEKGKDVELRCDPISGHTALYWYRQSLGQGLEFLIYFQGNSAPDKSGLPSDRFSAERTGGSVSTLTIQRTQQEDSAVYLCASSLHLDRADTQYFGPGTRLTVL.

This clone was counted many times. The DNA ends 3 residues before the CDR3 does, and the rest of the CDR3 is filled in from the germline J gene. V and J are TRBV5-6 and TRBJ1-2, with 8 bases fitting TRBD1. Germline values: CDR1 SGHDT, CDR2 YYEEEE. The V segment lost 2 bases and the J segment 4 bases; nucleotides outside the gene matches: 7. This CDR3 has 15 residues. This chain's CDR3 is CASSFPRTGIYGYTF. The part of the CDR3 DNA that was read is TGTGCCAGCAGCTTTCCCCGGACAGGGATCTATGGC.

This clone has a count of ten or more. The read falls 3 residues short of the CDR3 end, and the missing part is taken from the germline J gene. The rearrangement joins TRBV30 to TRBJ1-1; 7 bases are shared with TRBD1. This CDR3 region has 11 residues. Germline assignment: CDR1 GTSNPN and CDR2 SVGIG (reference sequence). The sequenced part of the CDR3 DNA is TGTGCCTGGAGTGATTACAGGGGA. Residues: CAWSDYRG. The whole CDR3 sequence is CAWSDYRGAFF.

This clone was observed at least ten times. The read gets to within 3 residues of the CDR3 end, and the germline J gene fills in the rest. The V call is TRBV19, the J call TRBJ2-5; TRBD2 agrees at 7 bases. With V trimmed by 5 bases and J by 5 bases, 8 bases remained unmatched. The CDR3 is 14 amino acids. From germline, CDR1 is LNHDA and CDR2 SQIVND (reference sequence). CDR3 loop: CASSPETSRETQYF. Incomplete CDR3 DNA: TGTGCCAGTAGTCCCGAGACTAGCAGGGAGACC.